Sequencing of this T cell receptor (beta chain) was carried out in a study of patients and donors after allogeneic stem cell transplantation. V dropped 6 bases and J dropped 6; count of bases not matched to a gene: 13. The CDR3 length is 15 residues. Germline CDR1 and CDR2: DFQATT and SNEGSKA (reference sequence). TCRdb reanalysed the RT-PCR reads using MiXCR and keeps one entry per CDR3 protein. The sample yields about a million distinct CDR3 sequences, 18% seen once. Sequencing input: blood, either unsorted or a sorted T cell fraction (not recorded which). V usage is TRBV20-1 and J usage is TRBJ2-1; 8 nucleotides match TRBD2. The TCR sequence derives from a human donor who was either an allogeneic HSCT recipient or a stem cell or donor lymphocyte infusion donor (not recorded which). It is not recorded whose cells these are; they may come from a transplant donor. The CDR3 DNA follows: TGCAGTGCCCCCCGCGGGAGGCCGGTTTCCAATGAGCAGTTCTTC. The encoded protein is CSAPRGRPVSNEQFF.